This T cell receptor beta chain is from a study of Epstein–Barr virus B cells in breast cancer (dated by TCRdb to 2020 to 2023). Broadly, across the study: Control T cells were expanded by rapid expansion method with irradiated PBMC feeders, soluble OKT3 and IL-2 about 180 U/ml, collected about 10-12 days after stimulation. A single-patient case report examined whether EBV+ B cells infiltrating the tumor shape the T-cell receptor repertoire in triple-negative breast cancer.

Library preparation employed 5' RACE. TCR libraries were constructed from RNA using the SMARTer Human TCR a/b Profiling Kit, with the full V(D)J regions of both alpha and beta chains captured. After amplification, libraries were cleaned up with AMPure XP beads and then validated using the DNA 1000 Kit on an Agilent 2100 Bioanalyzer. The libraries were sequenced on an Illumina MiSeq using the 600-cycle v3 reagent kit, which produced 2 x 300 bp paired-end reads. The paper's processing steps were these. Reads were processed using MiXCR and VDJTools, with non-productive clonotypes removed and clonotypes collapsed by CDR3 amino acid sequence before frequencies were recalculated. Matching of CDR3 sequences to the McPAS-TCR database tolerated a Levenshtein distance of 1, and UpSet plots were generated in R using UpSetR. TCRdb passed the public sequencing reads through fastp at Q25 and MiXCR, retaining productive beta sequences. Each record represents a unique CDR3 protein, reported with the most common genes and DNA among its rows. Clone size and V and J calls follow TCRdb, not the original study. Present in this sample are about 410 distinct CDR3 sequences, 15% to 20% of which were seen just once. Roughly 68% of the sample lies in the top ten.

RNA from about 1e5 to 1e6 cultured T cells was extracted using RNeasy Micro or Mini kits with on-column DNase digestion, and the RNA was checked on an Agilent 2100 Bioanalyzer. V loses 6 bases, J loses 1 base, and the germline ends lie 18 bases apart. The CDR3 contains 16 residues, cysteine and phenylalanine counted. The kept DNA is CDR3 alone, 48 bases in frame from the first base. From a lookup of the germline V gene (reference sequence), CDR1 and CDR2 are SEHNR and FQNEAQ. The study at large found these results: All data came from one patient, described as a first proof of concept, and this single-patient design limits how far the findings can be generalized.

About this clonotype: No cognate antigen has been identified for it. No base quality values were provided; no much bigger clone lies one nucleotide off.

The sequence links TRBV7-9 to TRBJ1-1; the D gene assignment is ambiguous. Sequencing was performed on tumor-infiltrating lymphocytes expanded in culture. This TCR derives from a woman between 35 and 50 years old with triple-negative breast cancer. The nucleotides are TGTGCCAGCAGGTCCCTGGCGGTCCGCCCGAACACTGAAGCTTTCTTT. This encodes CASRSLAVRPNTEAFF.